The subject of this entry is one T cell receptor (beta chain). The antigen is undetermined. The data were obtained in a study of OX40 agonist ivuxolimab in advanced cancers. In the study overall: The study treated patients with ivuxolimab, an agonistic anti-OX40 (CD134) antibody. The diagnoses of dose-escalation patients were hepatocellular carcinoma, melanoma, renal cell or head and neck cancer. Study results and caveats: Expanded clones tended on average to be more numerous among CD8+ T cells than CD4+.

It was autoimmune disease history or systemic immunosuppression that excluded patients. Only in-frame clones appear in the TCRdb table, and some are missing; sequencing was by immunoSEQ multiplex PCR. The sample yields some 76,000 clones, 93% seen once. This CDR3 is built from 15 residues. With 4 bases removed from V and 8 bases from J, the gap between germline ends came to 18 bases. Germline CDR1 and CDR2: SGHDN and FVKESK. The chain uses TRBV14 and TRBJ2-1; D may be TRBD1 (6 bases). The sequencing used CD4+ or CD8+ T cells sorted from blood, collected in a trial of the OX40 agonist ivuxolimab. The TCR originated in an adult with an advanced solid tumor such as melanoma, head and neck, liver or kidney cancer. The DNA of the CDR3 is TGTGCCAGCAGCCTCGGGACATACCTCGGGGATGAGCAGTTCTTC. It encodes CASSLGTYLGDEQFF.